This T cell receptor beta chain was identified during a study of cytomegalovirus exposure and HLA in healthy donors. The study, taken as a whole, reports: A later analysis associated roughly 15,000 TCR beta sequences with HLA alleles at a 0.05 false discovery rate. The CMV antigen specificity of a few CMV-associated chains was confirmed through in vitro analysis.

This CDR3 has 11 residues. Looked up from germline, CDR1 is DFQATT and CDR2 is SNEGSKA (reference sequence). In regard to this clone: Its antigen is currently unknown. At one boundary the junction diverges from the germline segment, which might be a read error.

Vbeta (60) and Jbeta (13) primers were used in the PCR. Clones were sequenced by immunoSEQ multiplex PCR, and TCRdb holds only the in-frame ones, with some missing. The data contain over 150,000 clones, about four fifths of them seen just once; the ten biggest clones take up about 7.4%. Sequencing was performed on PBMCs. This TCR derives from a male donor in good health and CMV-seropositive. The V call is TRBV20-1, the J call TRBJ2-4; perhaps TRBD1 as D (5 bases). The CDR3 DNA is TGCAGTGCTAGAGATCGGACAAGCCCGGACTTC. It is translated as CSARDRTSPDF.